A single sample is the source of the 12 T cell receptor beta chains below, sequenced in a study of blood T cell repertoires in COVID-19. The data were produced by immunoSEQ multiplex PCR, yet TCRdb's version contains in-frame clones alone and is incomplete. The sample holds 200,000 to 250,000 clones, nearly 90% seen once. Sequenced: peripheral blood. The receptors stem from a man younger than 35 with active or convalescent COVID-19.

The chain couples TRBV10-2 to TRBJ2-5; 14 nucleotides line up with TRBD2. The CDR3 has 16 residues. Trimming took 6 bases from V and 5 from J; bases not matched to a gene: 8. CDR1 and CDR2 (germline): WSHSY, SAAADI. CDR3 sequence (DNA): TGCGCCAGCAGGGGAGGACTAGCGGGAGGTTTGGAGACCCAGTACTTC. Its translation is CASRGGLAGGLETQYF.

The chain is built from TRBV12-3 or TRBV12-4 and TRBJ2-5; 11 positions match TRBD1. CDR3 size: 13 residues. V trimming: 4 bases; J trimming: 5 bases; junction bases outside the gene matches: 0. CDR3 sequence: CASSWDRGETQYF. CDR3 nucleotides: TGTGCCAGCAGTTGGGACAGGGGGGAGACCCAGTACTTC.

This clone has a handful of counts. This rearrangement joins TRBV7-9 to TRBJ2-1; 10 nucleotides agree with TRBD2. CDR3 length: 16 amino acids. After removal of 5 bases from V and 0 bases from J, the junction contained 4 bases not matched to a gene. Per the germline V gene, CDR1 is SEHNR and CDR2 is FQNEAQ (reference sequence). The CDR3 here is CASSGASGGSYNEQFF. The CDR3 nucleotides read TGTGCCAGCAGCGGCGCTAGCGGGGGCTCCTACAATGAGCAGTTCTTC.

CDR3 in amino acids: CASPPRFF. The CDR3, as DNA: TGTGCCAGCCCTCCGAGGTTTTTT. This rearrangement joins TRBV27 to TRBJ1-4; D gene ambiguous. The length of the CDR3 is 8 residues. The V end lost 8 bases, the J end lost 16 bases, and 8 bases lay between the germline ends. The germline CDR1 and CDR2 sequences are MNHEY and SMNVEV (reference sequence).

The rearrangement links TRBV14 to TRBJ1-1; 7 positions agree with TRBD1. CDR1 is SGHDN, CDR2 FVKESK, per germline. Trimming took 3 bases from V and 14 from J; bases not matched to a gene: 9. The CDR3 consists of 12 residues. For the CDR3, the DNA is TGTGCCAGCAGCCATTCCGGGACAGCCCGGTTCTTT. This gives the protein CASSHSGTARFF.

This chain links TRBV6-6 with TRBJ1-1; D gene ambiguous. The CDR3 extends over 12 amino acids. Trimming pared 9 bases from V and 1 base from J, leaving 9 bases between. CDR1 MNHNY and CDR2 SVGAGI come from the germline V gene (reference sequence). The CDR3 DNA follows: TGTGCCAGTGACAAACCGAACACTGAAGCTTTCTTT. Its protein product is CASDKPNTEAFF.

This rearrangement joins TRBV28 to TRBJ2-7; D is possibly TRBD2 (6 bases). Germline V lookup: CDR1 MDHEN, CDR2 SYDVKM. Trimming removed 4 bases at V and 0 bases at J, with 25 bases between. CDR3 length: 19 amino acids. Here the CDR3 reads CASSSREKSPAGHSYEQYF. The CDR3 DNA is TGTGCCAGCAGTTCCCGTGAGAAGTCTCCCGCGGGGCACTCCTACGAGCAGTACTTC.

This rearrangement joins TRBV5-1 to TRBJ2-5; D gene unclear. The CDR3 consists of 12 residues. Germline lookup yields CDR1 SGHRS and CDR2 YFSETQ. V lost 2 bases, J lost 1 base, and 3 bases lay in between. This CDR3 reads CASSFSQETQYF. CDR3 coding DNA: TGCGCCAGCAGCTTCAGCCAAGAGACCCAGTACTTC.

The CDR3 spells CASSLSGVDGYTF. The CDR3 coding sequence is TGTGCCAGCAGTTTAAGCGGGGTAGATGGCTACACCTTC. The rearrangement links TRBV27 to TRBJ1-2, with D unresolved. CDR3 size: 13 residues. In germline, CDR1 is MNHEY, CDR2 SMNVEV (reference sequence). Trimming took 2 bases from V and 6 from J, leaving 10 bases between them.

The chain joins TRBV27 to TRBJ1-6; D is possibly TRBD1 (6 bases). Germline V gene lookup returns CDR1 MNHEY and CDR2 SMNVEV (reference sequence). V was shortened by 0 bases and J by 6 bases, with 12 bases between the two germline ends. This CDR3 spans 16 amino acids. In DNA form, the CDR3 reads TGTGCCAGCAGTTTATCGATGGGGGCGAGTAATTCACCCCTCCACTTT. Amino acid sequence: CASSLSMGASNSPLHF.

This chain joins TRBV7-9 and TRBJ1-1; D call uncertain. The CDR3 loop spans 12 amino acids. Between the trimmed V and J ends, which lost 2 bases and 7 bases, there was a span of 8 bases. Germline CDR1 is SEHNR and CDR2 is FQNEAQ (reference sequence). The CDR3 loop is CASSLLIGEAFF. CDR3 coding DNA: TGTGCCAGCAGCTTACTTATCGGTGAAGCTTTCTTT.

The chain combines TRBV7-9 with TRBJ1-6; unclear D gene. Per the germline V gene, CDR1 is SEHNR and CDR2 is FQNEAQ (reference sequence). This CDR3 is 17 amino acids long. V lost 6 bases to trimming and J lost 9 bases, with 24 bases between them. As DNA, the CDR3 is TGTGCCAGCAGTTCCACACGATCGGGGAGTCAACGTTCACCCCTCCACTTT. Protein sequence: CASSSTRSGSQRSPLHF. The full variable domain, its missing parts supplied by reference TRBV7-9 and TRBJ1-6, is DTGVSQNPRHKITKRGQNVTFRCDPISEHNRLYWYRQTLGQGPEFLTYFQNEAQLEKSRLLSDRFSAERPKGSFSTLEIQRTEQGDSAMYLCASSSTRSGSQRSPLHFGNGTRLTVT.